Sequencing of this TCR beta chain was carried out in a study of blood T cell repertoires in COVID-19. Overall study: Sites across the United States, Italy and Spain contributed samples from acute and convalescent COVID-19. T cells, B-cell-depleted T cells, or PBMCs provided the cDNA or gDNA that served as material.

V dropped 2 bases and J dropped 1 base, with 18 bases sitting between them. Germline assignment: CDR1 SGHVS and CDR2 FQNEAQ. This CDR3 has 18 amino acids. Under the authors' procedure: Reference gene primer amplification gave estimated nucleated cell counts. Produced via immunoSEQ multiplex PCR; TCRdb's table is partial and in-frame only. V and J calls and clone size follow that table, whereas D and trimming were derived from the DNA. The profile covers roughly 60,000 clones, with about nine tenths appearing a single time and 8.5% taken by the ten largest. Material for sequencing was peripheral blood. The rearrangement uses TRBV7-8 and TRBJ1-3; a possible D gene is TRBD1 (6 bases). The TCR sequence derives from a man between 60 and 75 years old with active COVID-19. In DNA, the CDR3 is TGTGCCAGCAGCTTAATGGGAGAACAGGGTCGGTCTGGAAACACCATATATTTT. Translation: CASSLMGEQGRSGNTIYF.